This entry features one T cell receptor beta chain sequence. This CDR3 is built from 12 residues. Trimming took off 6 bases at V and 4 bases at J, with 13 bases between the two ends. Germline assignment: CDR1 SQVTM and CDR2 ANQGSEA. The RNA input was roughly 0.45 to 1 ug, and it was reverse transcribed with random hexamers. One entry per CDR3 protein, called by TCRdb with MiXCR from the immunoSEQ multiplex PCR reads. The repertoire consists of more than 100,000 distinct CDR3 sequences, with 90% to 95% occurring once and the leading ten covering around 0.28%. This entry comes from a study of CD8 T cells in Susac syndrome.

The TCR sequence derives from a human donor with Susac syndrome. The chain has TRBV29-1 and TRBJ2-7; D uncertain. The sequenced sample was CD8+ T cells from PBMCs. As DNA, the CDR3 is TGCAGCGTCTTATTGGAAACTTACGAGCAGTACTTC. Its translation is CSVLLETYEQYF.